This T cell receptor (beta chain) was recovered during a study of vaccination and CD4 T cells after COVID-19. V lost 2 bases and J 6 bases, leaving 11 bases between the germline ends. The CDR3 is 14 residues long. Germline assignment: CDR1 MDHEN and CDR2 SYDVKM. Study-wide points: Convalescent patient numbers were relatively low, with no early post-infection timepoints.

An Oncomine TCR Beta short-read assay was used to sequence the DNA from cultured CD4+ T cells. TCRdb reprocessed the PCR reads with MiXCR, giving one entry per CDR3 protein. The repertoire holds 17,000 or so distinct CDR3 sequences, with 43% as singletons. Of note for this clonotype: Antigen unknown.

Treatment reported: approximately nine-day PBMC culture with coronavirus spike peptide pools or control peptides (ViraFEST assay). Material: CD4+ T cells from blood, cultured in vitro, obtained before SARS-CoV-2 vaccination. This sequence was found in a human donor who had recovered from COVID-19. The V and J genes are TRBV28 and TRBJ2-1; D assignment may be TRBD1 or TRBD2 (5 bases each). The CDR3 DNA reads TGTGCCAGCAGTTTAAGGGACGCCCTCAATGAGCAGTTCTTC. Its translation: CASSLRDALNEQFF.